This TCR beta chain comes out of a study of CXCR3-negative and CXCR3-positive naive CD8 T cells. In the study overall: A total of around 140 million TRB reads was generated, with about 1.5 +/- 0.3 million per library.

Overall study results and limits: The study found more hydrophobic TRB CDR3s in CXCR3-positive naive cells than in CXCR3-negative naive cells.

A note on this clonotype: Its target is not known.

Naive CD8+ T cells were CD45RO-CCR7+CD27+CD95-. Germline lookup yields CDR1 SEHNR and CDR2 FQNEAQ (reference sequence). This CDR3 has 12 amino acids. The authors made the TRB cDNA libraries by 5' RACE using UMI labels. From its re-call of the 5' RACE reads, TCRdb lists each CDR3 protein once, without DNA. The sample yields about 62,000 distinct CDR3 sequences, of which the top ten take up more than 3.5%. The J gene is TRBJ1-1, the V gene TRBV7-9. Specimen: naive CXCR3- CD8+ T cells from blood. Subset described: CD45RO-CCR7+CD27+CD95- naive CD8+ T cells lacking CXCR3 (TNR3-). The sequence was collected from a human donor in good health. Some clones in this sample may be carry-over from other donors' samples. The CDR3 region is CASSLQEQEAFF.